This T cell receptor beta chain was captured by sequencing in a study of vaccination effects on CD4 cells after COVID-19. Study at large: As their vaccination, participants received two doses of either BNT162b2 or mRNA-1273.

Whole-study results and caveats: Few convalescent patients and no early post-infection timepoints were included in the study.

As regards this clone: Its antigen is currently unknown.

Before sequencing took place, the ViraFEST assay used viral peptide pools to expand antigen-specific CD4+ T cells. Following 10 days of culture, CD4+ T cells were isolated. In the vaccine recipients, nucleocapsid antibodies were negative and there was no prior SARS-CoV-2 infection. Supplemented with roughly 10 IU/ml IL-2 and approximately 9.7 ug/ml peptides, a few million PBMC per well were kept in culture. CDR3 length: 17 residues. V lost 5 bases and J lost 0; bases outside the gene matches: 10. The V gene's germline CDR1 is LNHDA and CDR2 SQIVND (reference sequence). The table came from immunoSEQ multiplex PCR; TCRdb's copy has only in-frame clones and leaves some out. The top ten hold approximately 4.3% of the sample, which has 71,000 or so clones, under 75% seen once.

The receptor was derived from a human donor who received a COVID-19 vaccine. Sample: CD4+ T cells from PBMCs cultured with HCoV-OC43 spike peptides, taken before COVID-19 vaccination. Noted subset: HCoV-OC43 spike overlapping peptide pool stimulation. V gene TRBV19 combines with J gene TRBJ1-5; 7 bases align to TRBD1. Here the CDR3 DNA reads TGTGCCAGTAGTGCACCCCTCGGACAGGTTAGCAATCAGCCCCAGCATTTT. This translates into CASSAPLGQVSNQPQHF.